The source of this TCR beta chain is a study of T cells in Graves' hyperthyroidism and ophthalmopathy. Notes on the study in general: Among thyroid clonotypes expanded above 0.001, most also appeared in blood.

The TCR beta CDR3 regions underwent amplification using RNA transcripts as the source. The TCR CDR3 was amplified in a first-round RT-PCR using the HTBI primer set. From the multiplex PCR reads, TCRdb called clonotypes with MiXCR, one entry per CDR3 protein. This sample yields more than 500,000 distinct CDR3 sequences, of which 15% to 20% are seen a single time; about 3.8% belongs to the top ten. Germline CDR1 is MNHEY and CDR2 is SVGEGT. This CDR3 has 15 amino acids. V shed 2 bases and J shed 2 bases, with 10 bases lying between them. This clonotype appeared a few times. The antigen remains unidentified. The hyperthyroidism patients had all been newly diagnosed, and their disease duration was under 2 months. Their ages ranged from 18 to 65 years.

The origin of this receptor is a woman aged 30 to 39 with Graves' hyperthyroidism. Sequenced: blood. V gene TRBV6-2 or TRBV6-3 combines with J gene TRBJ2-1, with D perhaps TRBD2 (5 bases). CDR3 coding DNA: TGTGCCAGCAGTTACGGAGCGGTACCCTACAATGAGCAGTTCTTC. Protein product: CASSYGAVPYNEQFF.